The present TCR beta chain was sequenced within a study of T cells in Graves' hyperthyroidism and ophthalmopathy. Turning to the study itself: Peripheral blood draws took place at initial diagnosis, ahead of any treatment.

The CDR3 spans 14 residues. Germline loops: CDR1 DFQATT, CDR2 SNEGSKA (reference sequence). V was clipped by 4 bases and J by 8 bases, with 21 bases between them. RNA transcripts provided the source from which TCR beta CDR3 regions were amplified. When the TCR CDR3 underwent first-round RT-PCR, the HTBI primer set was used. A single record per CDR3 protein comes from TCRdb applying MiXCR to the multiplex PCR reads. The sample consists of over 550,000 distinct CDR3 sequences, 16% of them appearing once. This clonotype appeared a few times. The rearrangement links TRBV20-1 to TRBJ2-7; D might be TRBD2 (5 bases). The sequence derives from a woman aged 18 to 35 with Graves' hyperthyroidism. Source material: blood. This CDR3 reads CSANKRSTQVKQYF. The DNA for the CDR3 is TGCAGTGCTAATAAGCGGTCGACGCAGGTGAAGCAGTACTTC.